The 3 T cell receptor beta chains below come from one sample, sequenced in a study of molecular identifiers for immune sequencing clone quantification. One entry per CDR3 protein results from TCRdb running MiXCR on the PCR reads. The table lists around 43,000 distinct CDR3 sequences, approximately 21% of them singletons, with approximately 1% in the top ten. Input material: naive CD8+ T cells from blood, with Jurkat cell RNA spiked in. Subset meaning: FACS-sorted CD8+CD4-CCR7+CD45RA+ naive T cells. The receptors were sampled from a human donor in good health. Some libraries in this study had Jurkat cell RNA spiked in.

This clonotype was recorded at least ten times. This chain links TRBV30 with TRBJ2-1; 7 bases line up with TRBD1. Germline CDR1 and CDR2: GTSNPN and SVGIG (reference sequence). The CDR3 has 14 amino acids. Unmatched junction bases numbered 4, after V lost 1 base and J lost 4 bases. The CDR3 is CAWSGDRVYNEQFF. DNA of the CDR3: TGTGCCTGGAGTGGGGACAGAGTATACAATGAGCAGTTCTTC.

Many counts were recorded for this clonotype. This sequence joins TRBV4-1 and TRBJ1-1; a weak D match, TRBD1 (5 bases). The CDR3 consists of 14 residues. Germline V gene lookup returns CDR1 MGHRA and CDR2 YSYEKL. V lost 4 bases, J lost 2 bases, and 11 bases lay in between. The CDR3 DNA reads as TGCGCCAGCAGCCTGCGAGGGGCTAACACTGAAGCTTTCTTT. Its protein product is CASSLRGANTEAFF.

This clonotype came up many times. The J gene is TRBJ2-5, the V gene TRBV18; tentatively, D is TRBD1 (6 bases). The germline V gene has CDR1 KGHSH and CDR2 LQKENI. V dropped 1 base and J dropped 4 bases, with 10 bases sitting between them. The CDR3 has 14 amino acids. The CDR3 DNA reads TGTGCCAGCTCACCACAGACAGGCCTAGAGACCCAGTACTTC. This translates into CASSPQTGLETQYF. The entire variable domain, with the rest obtained from reference TRBV18 and TRBJ2-5, is as follows: NAGVMQNPRHLVRRRGQEARLRCSPMKGHSHVYWYRQLPEEGLKFMVYLQKENIIDESGMPKERFSAEFPKEGPSILRIQQVVRGDSAAYFCASSPQTGLETQYFGPGTRLLVL.